A single sample gave rise to the 5 T cell receptor beta chains below, sequenced in a study of T cell changes during pregnancy in multiple sclerosis (dated by TCRdb to the late 2010s). Library prep was done by the immunoSEQ multiplex PCR assay. TCRdb's version of the immuneACCESS table is confined to in-frame rearrangements and falls short of the full clone set. An unresolved V gene accounts for under half of the shortfall where checked; the remainder is of unknown origin. Across this sample there are some 37,000 clones, with about 90% seen only once. The ten top clones hold roughly 12% of the sample. The starting material was CD8+ T cells from peripheral blood mononuclear cells, obtained after pregnancy. All receptors come from a female donor with multiple sclerosis, enrolled in a pregnancy study.

The chain is built from TRBV30 and TRBJ2-7; TRBD1 aligns across 9 bases. In germline, CDR1 is GTSNPN, CDR2 SVGIG (reference sequence). Unmatched junction bases numbered 4, after V lost 0 bases and J lost 4 bases. The length of the CDR3 is 14 residues. The CDR3 is CAWSVSTGGYEQYF. The DNA of the CDR3 is TGTGCCTGGAGTGTCTCGACAGGGGGATACGAGCAGTACTTC.

This sequence joins TRBV6-1 and TRBJ1-2; D is unresolved. Germline CDR1 reads MNHNS; CDR2 reads SASEGT. V was shortened by 3 bases and J by 2 bases, with 10 bases between the two germline ends. The CDR3 loop spans 14 amino acids. CDR3: CASSDIASNYGYTF. The CDR3, as DNA: TGTGCCAGCAGTGATATAGCTTCCAACTATGGCTACACCTTC.

This clone was observed once. The rearrangement joins TRBV7-8 to TRBJ1-1; D is unclear. Germline CDR1 and CDR2: SGHVS and FQNEAQ. This CDR3 is 13 amino acids long. The V gene lost 5 bases and the J gene lost 0 bases, with 7 bases spanning the gap. The CDR3 sequence is CASSQYLNTEAFF. Here the CDR3 DNA reads TGTGCCAGCAGCCAATACTTGAACACTGAAGCTTTCTTT.

The chain employs TRBV15 and TRBJ1-2; D not resolved. Germline CDR1 and CDR2: LNHNV and YYDKDF (reference sequence). The CDR3 has 16 amino acids. V shed 1 base and J shed 5 bases, with 17 bases lying between them. The DNA of the CDR3 is TGTGCCACCAGCAGAGGAATGGCAGACTCGCTTTATGGCTACACCTTC. Protein sequence: CATSRGMADSLYGYTF. Full variable domain (rest looked up from reference TRBV15 and TRBJ1-2): DAMVIQNPRYQVTQFGKPVTLSCSQTLNHNVMYWYQQKSSQAPKLLFHYYDKDFNNEADTPDNFQSRRPNTSFCFLDIRSPGLGDTAMYLCATSRGMADSLYGYTFGSGTRLTVV.

The chain combines TRBV19 with TRBJ2-4, with a possible D match to TRBD1 (6 bases). The CDR3 sequence is 15 residues long. Deletions cut 3 bases from V and 7 bases from J, with 16 bases between. CDR1 and CDR2 (germline): LNHDA, SQIVND (reference sequence). The CDR3 nucleotides read TGTGCCAGTAGTATTTTCGGGACAAATGAGAACATTCAGTACTTC. Protein: CASSIFGTNENIQYF.